Sequencing of this T cell receptor beta chain was carried out in a study of identifying expanded T cells in peripheral blood. Regarding this clone: Its antigen is not known.

Profiling relied on immunoSEQ multiplex PCR, and the TCRdb table lists in-frame clones only, not all of them. The table has some 95,000 clones, approximately 85% seen once; the top ten hold about 6%. Germline V gene lookup returns CDR1 SGHRS and CDR2 YFSETQ. V lost 1 base to trimming and J lost 3 bases, with 15 bases between them. CDR3 length equals 16 residues. General study results and limits: Technical replicates showed around 1.1 changed clones; approximately 2 weeks 15 to 20; four weeks 19.

The V and J genes are TRBV5-1 and TRBJ2-3; D perhaps matches TRBD2 (5 bases). Sequencing was performed on blood. This receptor was identified in a person aged 18 to 70 in good health. CDR3 in amino acids: CASSLFGDEGTDTQYF. CDR3 sequence (DNA): TGCGCCAGCAGCTTGTTTGGGGATGAGGGAACAGATACGCAGTATTTT.